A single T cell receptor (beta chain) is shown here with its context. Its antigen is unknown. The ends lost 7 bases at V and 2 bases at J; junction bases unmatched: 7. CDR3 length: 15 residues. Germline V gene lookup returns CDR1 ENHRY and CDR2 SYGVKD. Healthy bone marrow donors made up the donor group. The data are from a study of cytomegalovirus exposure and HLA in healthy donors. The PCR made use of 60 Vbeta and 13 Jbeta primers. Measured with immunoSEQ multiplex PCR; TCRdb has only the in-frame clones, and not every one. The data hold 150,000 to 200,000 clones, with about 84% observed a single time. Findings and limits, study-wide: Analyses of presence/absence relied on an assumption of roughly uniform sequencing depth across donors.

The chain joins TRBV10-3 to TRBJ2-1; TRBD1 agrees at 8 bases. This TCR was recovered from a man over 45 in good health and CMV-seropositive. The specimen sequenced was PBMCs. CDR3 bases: TGTGCCATCACCTCCGGACAGGGTCCCTACAATGAGCAGTTCTTC. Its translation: CAITSGQGPYNEQFF.